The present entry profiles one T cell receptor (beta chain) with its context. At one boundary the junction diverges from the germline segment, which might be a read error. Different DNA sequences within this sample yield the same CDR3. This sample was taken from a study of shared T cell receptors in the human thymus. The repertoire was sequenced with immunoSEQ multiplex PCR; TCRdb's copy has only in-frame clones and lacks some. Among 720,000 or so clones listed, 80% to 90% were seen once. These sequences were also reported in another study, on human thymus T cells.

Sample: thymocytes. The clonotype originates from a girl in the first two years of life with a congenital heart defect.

The CDR3 region has the DNA TGTGCCAGCAGTGTTTGGGACAGTAATTCCCCCCTCCACTTT. Residues: CASSVWDSNSPLHF. The rearrangement links TRBV25-1 to TRBJ1-6; 7 bases align to TRBD1. The CDR3 is made up of 14 amino acids. Germline CDR1 reads MGHDK; CDR2 reads SYGVNS.